The 21 T cell receptor beta chains reported below all come from one sample, sequenced in a study of OX40 agonist ivuxolimab in advanced cancers. Produced via immunoSEQ multiplex PCR; TCRdb's table is partial and in-frame only. The data show about 58,000 clones, 70% to 90% seen once. This material consisted of CD4+ or CD8+ T cells sorted from blood, taken in a trial of the OX40 agonist ivuxolimab. These receptors were collected from an adult with an advanced solid tumor such as melanoma, head and neck, liver or kidney cancer.

The chain carries TRBV6-1 and TRBJ2-7; D unresolved. V was cut by 3 bases and J by 7 bases, with 10 bases left in between. The germline gives CDR1 MNHNS, CDR2 SASEGT. The CDR3 consists of 12 residues. Written as DNA, the CDR3 is TGTGCCAGCAGTGAGGGGATCGGAGAGCAGTACTTC. Its translation is CASSEGIGEQYF.

The chain recombines TRBV19 with TRBJ2-2; D is unclear. Germline values: CDR1 LNHDA, CDR2 SQIVND (reference sequence). The CDR3 contains 13 residues. V was pared by 2 bases and J by 2 bases, with 3 bases between. This CDR3 is CASSITNTGELFF. DNA of the CDR3: TGTGCCAGTAGTATAACCAACACCGGGGAGCTGTTTTTT.

This chain joins TRBV27 and TRBJ1-6, with unresolved D. Germline V lookup: CDR1 MNHEY, CDR2 SMNVEV (reference sequence). This CDR3 has 14 residues. V was shortened by 7 bases and J by 6 bases, with 13 bases between the two germline ends. CDR3 in DNA: TGTGCCAGCACCAACTACGACCTTAATTCACCCCTCCACTTT. This gives the protein CASTNYDLNSPLHF.

V is TRBV14 and J is TRBJ2-5, with TRBD1 matching 7 bases. J was trimmed by 5 bases and V by 6 bases; bases with no gene match: 12. Germline V gene sequence: CDR1 SGHDN, CDR2 FVKESK. The CDR3 loop spans 15 amino acids. CDR3 bases: TGTGCCAGCAGTCGGACACAGGGGCGTGCGGAGACCCAGTACTTC. Translated: CASSRTQGRAETQYF.

In DNA, the CDR3 is TGTGCCAGCAGCCCGGGGCTAGCGGACAATGAGCAGTTCTTC. As protein: CASSPGLADNEQFF. The genes are TRBV7-9 and TRBJ2-1, with 7 nucleotides matching TRBD2. The CDR3 runs 14 residues. Germline loops: CDR1 SEHNR, CDR2 FQNEAQ (reference sequence). V was clipped by 5 bases and J by 5 bases; unmatched bases: 6.

This chain connects TRBV2 to TRBJ1-4; tentatively, D is TRBD1 (6 bases). The CDR3 runs to 16 residues. Deletions cut 6 bases from V and 8 bases from J, with 22 bases between. Germline V CDR1 and CDR2: SNHLY, FYNNEI. CDR3 nucleotide sequence: TGTGCCAGCAGCGACCCCGACAGGACCGCGGAGGAAAAACTGTTTTTT. It encodes CASSDPDRTAEEKLFF.

The chain is built from TRBV6-4 and TRBJ1-5; TRBD1 is a possible D gene (5 bases). V shed 8 bases and J shed 5 bases, with 13 bases lying between them. The CDR3 length is 13 residues. Per the germline V gene, CDR1 is MRHNA and CDR2 is SNTAGT. The CDR3 region has the DNA TGTGCCAGCCACTCAGGGATCGATCAGCCCCAGCATTTT. Translation gives CASHSGIDQPQHF.

This clone was seen only a few times. This chain connects TRBV2 to TRBJ2-7; D remains unclear. The CDR3 consists of 11 residues. Germline V gene lookup returns CDR1 SNHLY and CDR2 FYNNEI. The V end lost 3 bases, the J end lost 4 bases, and 4 bases lay between the germline ends. DNA for the CDR3: TGTGCCAGCAGTGATACGTACGAGCAGTACTTC. Translating it yields CASSDTYEQYF.

V gene TRBV6-1 combines with J gene TRBJ2-5; 10 nucleotides align to TRBD1. From germline, CDR1 is MNHNS and CDR2 SASEGT. The CDR3 has 15 amino acids. With V trimmed by 6 bases and J by 4 bases, 8 bases remained unmatched. The CDR3 loop reads CASRGQGPSRETQYF. DNA of the CDR3: TGTGCCAGCAGGGGACAGGGGCCCTCGCGAGAGACCCAGTACTTC.

V and J are TRBV28 and TRBJ1-5, with D maybe TRBD1 (5 bases). The CDR3 loop spans 14 amino acids. V was pared by 5 bases and J by 6 bases, with 14 bases between. Germline V gene lookup returns CDR1 MDHEN and CDR2 SYDVKM. The CDR3 coding sequence is TGTGCCAGCAGTCTTCGGGGCCGCGGTCAGCCCCAGCATTTT. Amino acid sequence: CASSLRGRGQPQHF.

V and J are TRBV7-8 and TRBJ1-5; 12 bases are shared with TRBD1. The CDR3 sequence is 19 residues long. CDR1 is SGHVS, CDR2 FQNEAQ, per germline. V shed 1 base and J 4 bases; nucleotides not matched to a gene: 11. CDR3 nucleotide sequence: TGTGCCAGCAGCTTAGTTGGGACAGGGGGCTGGGGGTCAAATCAGCCCCAGCATTTT. Encoded protein: CASSLVGTGGWGSNQPQHF.

The chain employs TRBV6-1 and TRBJ1-2; D gene ambiguous. V gave up 9 bases and J gave up 4 bases, with 9 bases separating them. The CDR3 loop spans 11 amino acids. CDR1 and CDR2 (germline): MNHNS, SASEGT. CDR3 loop: CASRNIYGYTF. The DNA of the CDR3 is TGTGCCAGTAGGAATATCTATGGCTACACCTTC.

The CDR3 region has the DNA TGCAGCGTGCCGGGACAGAGTACCGGGGAGCTGTTTTTT. Protein: CSVPGQSTGELFF. This chain links TRBV29-1 with TRBJ2-2; the match to TRBD1 covers 7 bases. Germline lookup yields CDR1 SQVTM and CDR2 ANQGSEA. The CDR3 contains 13 residues. Trimming at V came to 6 bases and at J to 5 bases, leaving 6 bases not matched to a gene.

The V gene is TRBV28, the J gene TRBJ1-2, with TRBD1 matching over 11 bases. Unmatched junction bases numbered 14, after V lost 7 bases and J lost 10 bases. In germline, CDR1 is MDHEN, CDR2 SYDVKM. CDR3 length: 15 residues. The CDR3 loop is CASINLGQGGPDYTF. The DNA for the CDR3 is TGTGCCAGCATCAATCTGGGACAGGGGGGTCCGGACTACACCTTC.

The chain carries TRBV7-9 and TRBJ1-1; D remains unclear. The CDR3 covers 16 residues. Germline V gene data show CDR1 as SEHNR and CDR2 as FQNEAQ (reference sequence). Trimming shortened V by 1 base and J by 0 bases, and 12 bases separated the two germline ends. The CDR3 here is CASSLVFSPLNTEAFF. The CDR3 region has the DNA TGTGCCAGCAGCTTAGTATTTAGCCCGTTGAACACTGAAGCTTTCTTT.

The chain joins TRBV11-2 to TRBJ2-5, with 10 bases that match TRBD1. This CDR3 is built from 15 residues. Germline values: CDR1 SGHAT, CDR2 FQNNGV. J was trimmed by 4 bases and V by 5 bases; bases with no gene match: 7. CDR3 sequence reads: CASSPKDRGGETQYF. The CDR3 region has the DNA TGTGCCAGCAGCCCCAAGGACAGGGGGGGAGAGACCCAGTACTTC.

V and J are TRBV7-9 and TRBJ1-2, with a weak D call TRBD1 (5 bases). CDR1 SEHNR and CDR2 FQNEAQ come from the germline V gene (reference sequence). The CDR3 is 14 residues long. Between the trimmed V and J ends, which lost 2 bases and 4 bases, there was a span of 11 bases. Written as DNA, the CDR3 is TGTGCCAGCAGCTTACCGGACACTTCCTATGGCTACACCTTC. Its protein is CASSLPDTSYGYTF.

The chain joins TRBV7-9 to TRBJ2-2; a possible D gene is TRBD1 (5 bases). Deletions cut 3 bases from V and 4 bases from J, with 9 bases between. This CDR3 comprises 14 residues. The germline V gene encodes CDR1 SEHNR and CDR2 FQNEAQ (reference sequence). The CDR3 spells CASSLGQATGELFF. CDR3 DNA: TGTGCCAGCAGCTTGGGGCAGGCCACCGGGGAGCTGTTTTTT.

The V gene is TRBV29-1, the J gene TRBJ2-1, with TRBD2 matching over 10 bases. The CDR3 runs to 18 residues. Germline-derived CDR1 and CDR2 are SQVTM and ANQGSEA. V lost 0 bases and J lost 3; bases outside the gene matches: 11. CDR3 in DNA: TGCAGCGTTGAAGATCCCGCCTTTTCTAGCGGGAGCTACAATGAGCAGTTCTTC. As protein: CSVEDPAFSSGSYNEQFF.

This clone was seen just once. J is TRBJ1-1 and V is TRBV10-3, with no clear D. From germline, CDR1 is ENHRY and CDR2 SYGVKD. The CDR3 has 16 residues. Trimming shortened V by 11 bases and J by 1 base, and 23 bases separated the two germline ends. The CDR3 here is CASKHPGPPGNTEAFF. Here the CDR3 DNA reads TGTGCCTCAAAACATCCCGGGCCCCCGGGGAACACTGAAGCTTTCTTT.

The gene calls are TRBV4-1 and TRBJ2-7, with D perhaps TRBD2 (5 bases). Germline values: CDR1 MGHRA, CDR2 YSYEKL. There are 16 residues in the CDR3. V lost 0 bases, J lost 5 bases, and 17 bases lay in between. The CDR3 sequence: CASSQDLGSGSNEQYF. CDR3 DNA sequence: TGCGCCAGCAGCCAAGATTTGGGTTCGGGATCCAACGAGCAGTACTTC.